The 25 T cell receptor beta chains in this list originate from one sample, sequenced in a study of identical twins. TCRdb itself ran the 5' RACE reads through MiXCR, one entry per CDR3 protein. The data show about 190,000 distinct CDR3 sequences, approximately 16% seen once. The sample was also linked to a second study, of T cells expressing NK-cell markers.

Sample: CD8+ T cells sorted from blood. These receptors were taken from a woman aged 18-29 years in good health.

J is TRBJ2-7 and V is TRBV10-3, with D unresolved. The CDR3 sequence is 16 residues long. V lost 6 bases, J lost 5 bases, and 23 bases lay in between. Germline lookup yields CDR1 ENHRY and CDR2 SYGVKD. The CDR3 sequence is CAIRETSGTPTDEQYF. CDR3 in DNA: TGTGCCATCAGGGAAACCAGTGGCACTCCTACGGACGAGCAGTACTTC.

This chain uses TRBV29-1 with TRBJ2-6; 7 bases are a match to TRBD2. After removal of 4 bases from V and 1 base from J, the junction contained 1 base not matched to a gene. The CDR3 consists of 14 residues. CDR1 is SQVTM and CDR2 is ANQGSEA in the germline V gene. DNA for the CDR3: TGCAGCGTTGGGGGGGGGTCTGGGGCCAACGTCCTGACTTTC. The encoded protein is CSVGGGSGANVLTF.

This chain links TRBV6-5 with TRBJ2-3; D is possibly TRBD1 (5 bases). The CDR3 is 15 residues long. Trimming took off 2 bases at V and 0 bases at J, with 9 bases between the two ends. The V gene's germline CDR1 is MNHEY and CDR2 SVGAGI. The CDR3 DNA sequence: TGTGCCAGCAGTTACGAGACAGCTAGCACAGATACGCAGTATTTT. As protein: CASSYETASTDTQYF.

V is TRBV12-3 or TRBV12-4 and J is TRBJ2-7; 11 bases align to TRBD2. CDR3 size: 15 residues. Trimming removed 2 bases from V and 2 bases from J; junction bases left unmatched: 2. The CDR3 sequence: CASSLTLAGAYEQYF. The CDR3 DNA is TGTGCCAGCAGTTTAACACTAGCGGGGGCCTACGAGCAGTACTTC.

This clonotype was recorded a few times. The J gene is TRBJ1-2, the V gene TRBV29-1; no clear D. Trimming cost V 4 bases and J 5 bases, with 23 bases left between them. CDR3 length: 16 amino acids. Per the germline V gene, CDR1 is SQVTM and CDR2 is ANQGSEA. The CDR3 DNA reads TGCAGCGTTGCTGGGTCCAGCTCTCTCCCCCTTTATGGCTACACCTTC. It yields the protein CSVAGSSSLPLYGYTF.

The V and J genes are TRBV7-9 and TRBJ2-7; D unresolved. CDR3 length: 15 amino acids. The germline V and J ends were trimmed by 0 bases and 3 bases, with 12 bases remaining between them. Germline V gene lookup returns CDR1 SEHNR and CDR2 FQNEAQ (reference sequence). The CDR3 reads CASSLAPSTYYEQYF. DNA for the CDR3: TGTGCCAGCAGCTTAGCCCCCTCGACATACTACGAGCAGTACTTC.

This clonotype was seen more than once but under ten times. The chain couples TRBV14 to TRBJ2-1; tentative D call: TRBD2 (5 bases). Per the germline V gene, CDR1 is SGHDN and CDR2 is FVKESK. V was shortened by 4 bases and J by 3 bases, with 10 bases between the two germline ends. This CDR3 is built from 14 residues. The CDR3 DNA sequence: TGTGCCAGCAGCCCCACCGGGATCTACAATGAGCAGTTCTTC. Residues: CASSPTGIYNEQFF.

The V and J genes are TRBV5-3 and TRBJ2-1; weak D call: TRBD2 (5 bases). TRBV5-3 carries the ORF label, with uncertain function. Between the trimmed V and J ends, which lost 5 bases and 7 bases, there was a span of 19 bases. The CDR3 is 15 residues long. The DNA of the CDR3 is TGTGCCAGAAGTCCCCCCCCCGGACTCGGGAATGAGCAGTTCTTC. Its protein is CARSPPPGLGNEQFF.

The chain uses TRBV7-9 and TRBJ2-5, with unresolved D. Trimming removed 5 bases from V and 2 bases from J, with 9 bases in between. Germline V CDR1 and CDR2: SEHNR, FQNEAQ (reference sequence). This CDR3 spans 13 amino acids. Here the CDR3 reads CASSPLGQETQYF. DNA for the CDR3: TGTGCCAGCAGCCCTCTAGGTCAAGAGACCCAGTACTTC.

The table lists this clonotype with a few counts. The chain combines TRBV29-1 with TRBJ2-3, with D uncertain. This CDR3 is 12 amino acids long. Trimming removed 8 bases at V and 7 bases at J, with 16 bases between. Per the germline V gene, CDR1 is SQVTM and CDR2 is ANQGSEA. The CDR3 DNA reads TGCAGCCCCCGACTGGCTCACAATACGCAGTATTTT. Residues: CSPRLAHNTQYF.

This clonotype was picked up a small number of times. V gene TRBV12-3 or TRBV12-4 combines with J gene TRBJ2-1; 10 bases map to TRBD2. V trimming: 3 bases; J trimming: 0 bases; junction bases outside the gene matches: 8. CDR3 length: 18 residues. Here the CDR3 reads CASSFDTSGAYSYNEQFF. CDR3 DNA: TGTGCCAGCAGTTTTGATACTAGCGGGGCCTACTCCTACAATGAGCAGTTCTTC.

This clonotype appeared many times. The V gene is TRBV10-3, the J gene TRBJ2-5; D not certain. With 6 bases removed from V and 4 bases from J, the gap between germline ends came to 9 bases. This CDR3 contains 12 residues. CDR1 is ENHRY and CDR2 is SYGVKD in the germline V gene. This CDR3 reads CAIRPDGETQYF. The CDR3 coding sequence is TGTGCCATCAGACCCGATGGAGAGACCCAGTACTTC.

This chain connects TRBV4-3 to TRBJ2-1, with 10 bases aligning to TRBD2. The ends lost 4 bases at V and 5 bases at J; junction bases unmatched: 8. The CDR3 contains 16 residues. Looked up from germline, CDR1 is LGHNA and CDR2 is YSLEER. CDR3 DNA: TGCGCCAGCAGCCGAGCTGGACTAGCGGCTAACAATGAGCAGTTCTTC. Its translation is CASSRAGLAANNEQFF.

This clonotype showed up just a few times. The genes are TRBV28 and TRBJ2-7, with D perhaps TRBD2 (5 bases). The V end was cut by 3 bases, the J end by 4 bases, with 13 bases between. From germline, CDR1 is MDHEN and CDR2 SYDVKM. The CDR3 spans 14 residues. CDR3 region: CASSFSGLPYEQYF. CDR3 sequence (DNA): TGTGCCAGCAGTTTTTCAGGACTTCCTTACGAGCAGTACTTC. Full variable domain (missing parts from reference TRBV28 and TRBJ2-7): DVKVTQSSRYLVKRTGEKVFLECVQDMDHENMFWYRQDPGLGLRLIYFSYDVKMKEKGDIPEGYSVSREKKERFSLILESASTNQTSMYLCASSFSGLPYEQYFGPGTRLTVT.

This clonotype was seen a handful of times. V and J are TRBV4-1 and TRBJ2-7; D is ambiguous. Germline loops: CDR1 MGHRA, CDR2 YSYEKL. V dropped 0 bases and J dropped 3 bases, with 12 bases sitting between them. The CDR3 loop spans 15 amino acids. The CDR3 region is CASSQETPQLYEQYF. CDR3 DNA: TGCGCCAGCAGCCAAGAGACGCCGCAGCTCTACGAGCAGTACTTC.

The chain combines TRBV25-1 with TRBJ1-1; perhaps TRBD1 as D (5 bases). V was clipped by 6 bases and J by 0 bases, with 11 bases between them. Germline V gene lookup returns CDR1 MGHDK and CDR2 SYGVNS. The length of the CDR3 is 14 residues. As DNA, the CDR3 is TGTGCCAGCAGATCGACAGCTATGAACACTGAAGCTTTCTTT. It codes for CASRSTAMNTEAFF.

This clonotype was counted many times. V is TRBV20-1 and J is TRBJ2-1; 10 nucleotides align to TRBD2. CDR3 length: 15 residues. V shed 6 bases and J 9 bases; nucleotides not matched to a gene: 14. Germline V gene data show CDR1 as DFQATT and CDR2 as SNEGSKA (reference sequence). CDR3 bases: TGCAGTGCGAGCTCGGGGCTAGCGGGGGCTGGTGAGCAGTTCTTC. It encodes CSASSGLAGAGEQFF.

The chain joins TRBV15 to TRBJ2-1, with D possibly matching TRBD2 (6 bases). In germline, CDR1 is LNHNV, CDR2 YYDKDF (reference sequence). V was shortened by 3 bases and J by 6 bases, with 6 bases between the two germline ends. The CDR3 totals 12 residues. Written as DNA, the CDR3 is TGTGCCACCAGCAGCGGGGGCAATGAGCAGTTCTTC. Encoded protein: CATSSGGNEQFF.

This clonotype was found a few times. V usage is TRBV5-1 and J usage is TRBJ2-2; the D gene is possibly TRBD1 (5 bases). The CDR3 is 14 residues long. V shed 1 base and J shed 6 bases, with 10 bases lying between them. From germline, CDR1 is SGHRS and CDR2 YFSETQ. CDR3 sequence: CASSLSRVAGELFF. The CDR3 nucleotides read TGCGCCAGCAGCTTGAGCAGGGTGGCCGGGGAGCTGTTTTTT.

The sample holds a few counts of this clonotype. The chain couples TRBV15 to TRBJ1-1; D is undetermined. There are 16 residues in the CDR3. The ends were cut back, 0 bases at V and 3 bases at J, with 14 bases in the middle. Germline V lookup: CDR1 LNHNV, CDR2 YYDKDF (reference sequence). The CDR3 sequence is CATSRDGRTVDTEAFF. The CDR3 nucleotides read TGTGCCACCAGCAGAGATGGCCGGACGGTGGACACTGAAGCTTTCTTT. Combining the CDR3 with reference TRBV15 and TRBJ1-1 gives the whole variable domain DAMVIQNPRYQVTQFGKPVTLSCSQTLNHNVMYWYQQKSSQAPKLLFHYYDKDFNNEADTPDNFQSRRPNTSFCFLDIRSPGLGDTAMYLCATSRDGRTVDTEAFFGQGTRLTVV.

This clonotype was seen at least ten times. V and J are TRBV12-3 or TRBV12-4 and TRBJ2-5, with unresolved D. The ends were cut back, 5 bases at V and 5 bases at J, with 6 bases in the middle. The CDR3 length is 11 residues. DNA for the CDR3: TGTGCCAGCAGTACAAGGGAGACCCAGTACTTC. It specifies CASSTRETQYF.

This chain uses TRBV9 with TRBJ2-1; D might be TRBD1 or TRBD2, each matching 6 bases. V was pared by 3 bases and J by 3 bases, with 16 bases between. CDR1 is SGDLS, CDR2 YYNGEE, per germline. The CDR3 consists of 16 residues. CDR3 sequence: CASSGQSEGVYNEQFF. The CDR3 coding sequence is TGTGCCAGCAGCGGTCAATCGGAGGGGGTCTACAATGAGCAGTTCTTC. Full variable domain (remainder filled in from reference TRBV9 and TRBJ2-1): DSGVTQTPKHLITATGQRVTLRCSPRSGDLSVYWYQQSLDQGLQFLIQYYNGEERAKGNILERFSAQQFPDLHSELNLSSLELGDSALYFCASSGQSEGVYNEQFFGPGTRLTVL.

This clonotype was seen repeatedly, ten times or more. The J gene is TRBJ1-2, the V gene TRBV12-3 or TRBV12-4; D is possibly TRBD1 (6 bases). This CDR3 contains 14 residues. Trimming shortened V by 3 bases and J by 6 bases, and 14 bases separated the two germline ends. DNA for the CDR3: TGTGCCAGCAGTTTTGGGGGGCAGGGGAATGGCTACACCTTC. Encoded protein: CASSFGGQGNGYTF.

The table lists this clonotype with a few counts. The genes are TRBV11-2 and TRBJ2-1; 7 nucleotides match TRBD2. V was pared by 5 bases and J by 4 bases, with 8 bases of the junction left unmatched. This CDR3 region has 15 residues. The germline CDR1 and CDR2 sequences are SGHAT and FQNNGV. CDR3 nucleotide sequence: TGTGCCAGCAGCCCCAAAGGACTAGTATACAATGAGCAGTTCTTC. Translated: CASSPKGLVYNEQFF.

The V gene is TRBV3-1, the J gene TRBJ2-7; 7 bases are shared with TRBD1. Germline CDR1 is LGHDT and CDR2 is YNNKEL (reference sequence). The V and J ends lost 2 bases and 4 bases, in that order; junction bases with no gene match: 11. The CDR3 length is 16 residues. CDR3 sequence (DNA): TGTGCCAGCAGCCAAAAGCCCCCGGGACAGATTTACGAGCAGTACTTC. It is translated as CASSQKPPGQIYEQYF.